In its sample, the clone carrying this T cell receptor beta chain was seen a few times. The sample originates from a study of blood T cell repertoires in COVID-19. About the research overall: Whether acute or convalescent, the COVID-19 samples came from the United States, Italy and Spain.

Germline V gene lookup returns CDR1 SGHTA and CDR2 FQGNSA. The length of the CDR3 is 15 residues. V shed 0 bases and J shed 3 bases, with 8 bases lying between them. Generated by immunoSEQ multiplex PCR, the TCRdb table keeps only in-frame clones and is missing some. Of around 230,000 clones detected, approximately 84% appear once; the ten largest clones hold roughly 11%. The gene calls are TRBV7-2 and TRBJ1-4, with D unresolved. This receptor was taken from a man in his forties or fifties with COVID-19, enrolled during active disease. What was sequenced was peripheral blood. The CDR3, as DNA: TGTGCCAGCAGCTTAGCTGCAGGTTCTAATGAAAAACTGTTTTTT. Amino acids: CASSLAAGSNEKLFF.